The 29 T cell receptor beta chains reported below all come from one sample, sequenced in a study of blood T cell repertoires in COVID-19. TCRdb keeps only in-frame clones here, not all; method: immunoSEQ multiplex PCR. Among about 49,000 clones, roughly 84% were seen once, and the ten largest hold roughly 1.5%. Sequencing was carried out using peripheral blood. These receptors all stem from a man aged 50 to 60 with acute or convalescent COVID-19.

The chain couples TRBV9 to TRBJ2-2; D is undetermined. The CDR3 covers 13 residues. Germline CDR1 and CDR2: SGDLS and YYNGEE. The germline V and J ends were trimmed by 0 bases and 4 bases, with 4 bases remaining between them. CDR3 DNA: TGTGCCAGCAGCGTAGTTCTCACCGGGGAGCTGTTTTTT. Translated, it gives CASSVVLTGELFF.

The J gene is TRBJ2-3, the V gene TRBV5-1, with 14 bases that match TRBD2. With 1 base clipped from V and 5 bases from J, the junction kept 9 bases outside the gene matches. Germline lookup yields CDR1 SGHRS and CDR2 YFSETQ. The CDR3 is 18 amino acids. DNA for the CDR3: TGCGCCAGCAGCTTGCCCCTCGGACTAGCGGGGGGAGAAGATACGCAGTATTTT. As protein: CASSLPLGLAGGEDTQYF.

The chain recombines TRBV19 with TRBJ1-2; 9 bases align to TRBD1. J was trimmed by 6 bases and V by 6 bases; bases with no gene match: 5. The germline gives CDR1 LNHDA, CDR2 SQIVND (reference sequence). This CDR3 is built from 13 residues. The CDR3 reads CASSTGTGNGYTF. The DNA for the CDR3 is TGTGCCAGTAGCACCGGGACAGGGAATGGCTACACCTTC.

The CDR3 spells CASTSRPYEQYF. For the CDR3, the DNA is TGTGCCAGCACCAGTCGTCCCTACGAGCAGTACTTC. V is TRBV2 and J is TRBJ2-7; D unclear. The CDR3 spans 12 residues. Per the germline V gene, CDR1 is SNHLY and CDR2 is FYNNEI. V was pared by 7 bases and J by 2 bases, with 9 bases between.

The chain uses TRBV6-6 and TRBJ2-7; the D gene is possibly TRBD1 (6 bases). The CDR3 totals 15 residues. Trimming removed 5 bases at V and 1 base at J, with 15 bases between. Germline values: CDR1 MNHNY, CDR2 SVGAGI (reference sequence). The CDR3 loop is CASSPRNRDSYEQYF. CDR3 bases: TGTGCCAGCAGTCCCCGAAACAGGGATTCCTACGAGCAGTACTTC.

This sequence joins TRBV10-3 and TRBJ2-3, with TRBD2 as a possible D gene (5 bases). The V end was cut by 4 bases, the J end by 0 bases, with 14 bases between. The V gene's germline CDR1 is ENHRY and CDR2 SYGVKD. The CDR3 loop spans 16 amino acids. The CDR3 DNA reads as TGTGCCATCAGTGCGCTCGCGACTACTAGCACAGATACGCAGTATTTT. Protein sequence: CAISALATTSTDTQYF.

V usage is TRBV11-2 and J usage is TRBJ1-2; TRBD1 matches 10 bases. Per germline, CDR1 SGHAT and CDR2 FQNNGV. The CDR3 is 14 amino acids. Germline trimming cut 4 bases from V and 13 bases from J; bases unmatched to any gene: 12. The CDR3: CASSSLPGQGLVTF. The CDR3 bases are TGTGCCAGCAGCTCTCTCCCGGGACAGGGGCTCGTCACCTTC.

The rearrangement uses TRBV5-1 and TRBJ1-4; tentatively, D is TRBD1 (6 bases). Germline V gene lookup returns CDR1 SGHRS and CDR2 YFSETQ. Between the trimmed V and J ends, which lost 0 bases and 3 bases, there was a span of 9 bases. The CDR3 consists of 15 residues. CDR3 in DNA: TGCGCCAGCAGCTTGGCCAACAGGGCTAATGAAAAACTGTTTTTT. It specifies CASSLANRANEKLFF.

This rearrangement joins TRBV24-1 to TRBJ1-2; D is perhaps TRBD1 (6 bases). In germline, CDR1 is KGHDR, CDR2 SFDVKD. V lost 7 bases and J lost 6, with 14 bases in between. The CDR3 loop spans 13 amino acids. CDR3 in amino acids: CATSQGQADGYTF. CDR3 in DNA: TGTGCCACCAGCCAGGGGCAGGCAGATGGCTACACCTTC.

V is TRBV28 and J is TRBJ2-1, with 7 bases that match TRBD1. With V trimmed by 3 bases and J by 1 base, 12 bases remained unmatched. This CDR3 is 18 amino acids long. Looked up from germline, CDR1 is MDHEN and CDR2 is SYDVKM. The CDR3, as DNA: TGTGCCAGCAGTTTCTGGACAGGCTTAGGTACTTCCTACAATGAGCAGTTCTTC. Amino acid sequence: CASSFWTGLGTSYNEQFF.

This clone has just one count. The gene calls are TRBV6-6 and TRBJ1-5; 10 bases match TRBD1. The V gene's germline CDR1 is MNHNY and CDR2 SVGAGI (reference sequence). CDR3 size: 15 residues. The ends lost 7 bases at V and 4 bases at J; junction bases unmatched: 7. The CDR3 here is CASISGQGRNQPQHF. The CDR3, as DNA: TGTGCCAGCATTTCGGGACAGGGGCGGAATCAGCCCCAGCATTTT.

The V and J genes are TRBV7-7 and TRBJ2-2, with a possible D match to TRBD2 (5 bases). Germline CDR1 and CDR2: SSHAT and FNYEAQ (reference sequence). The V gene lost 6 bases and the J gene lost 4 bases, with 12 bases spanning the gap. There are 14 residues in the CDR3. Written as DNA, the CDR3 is TGTGCCAGCAGTGGGAGACGAGGCACCGGGGAGCTGTTTTTT. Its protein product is CASSGRRGTGELFF.

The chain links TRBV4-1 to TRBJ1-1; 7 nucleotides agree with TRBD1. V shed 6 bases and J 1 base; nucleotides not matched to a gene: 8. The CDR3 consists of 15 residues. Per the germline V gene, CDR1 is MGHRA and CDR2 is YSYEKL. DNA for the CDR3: TGCGCCAGCAGTCGCGGAAGGGGGCGGAACACTGAAGCTTTCTTT. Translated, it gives CASSRGRGRNTEAFF.

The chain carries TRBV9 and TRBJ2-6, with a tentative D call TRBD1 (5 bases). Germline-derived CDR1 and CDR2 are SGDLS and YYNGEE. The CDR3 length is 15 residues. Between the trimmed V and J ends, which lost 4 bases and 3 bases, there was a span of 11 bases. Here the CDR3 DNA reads TGTGCCAGCAGCCCCCAGGGAAATGGGGCCAACGTCCTGACTTTC. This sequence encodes CASSPQGNGANVLTF.

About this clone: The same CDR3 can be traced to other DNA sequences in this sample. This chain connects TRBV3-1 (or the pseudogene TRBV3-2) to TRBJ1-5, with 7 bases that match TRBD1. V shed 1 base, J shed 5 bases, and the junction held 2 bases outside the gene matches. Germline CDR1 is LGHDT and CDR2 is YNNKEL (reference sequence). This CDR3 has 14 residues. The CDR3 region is CASSQGQGYQPQHF. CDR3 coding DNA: TGTGCCAGCAGCCAAGGACAGGGCTATCAGCCCCAGCATTTT.

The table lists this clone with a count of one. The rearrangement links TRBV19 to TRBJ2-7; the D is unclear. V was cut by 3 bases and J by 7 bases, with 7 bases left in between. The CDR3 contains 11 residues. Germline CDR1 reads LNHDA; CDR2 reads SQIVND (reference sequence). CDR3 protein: CASSIGWEQYF. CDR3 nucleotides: TGTGCCAGTAGTATCGGGTGGGAGCAGTACTTC.

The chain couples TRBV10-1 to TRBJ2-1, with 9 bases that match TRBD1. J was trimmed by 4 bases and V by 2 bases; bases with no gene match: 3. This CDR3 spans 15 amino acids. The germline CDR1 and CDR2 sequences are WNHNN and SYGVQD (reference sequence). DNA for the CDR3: TGCGCCAGCAGTGAGCCGGGACAGGGATACAATGAGCAGTTCTTC. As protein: CASSEPGQGYNEQFF.

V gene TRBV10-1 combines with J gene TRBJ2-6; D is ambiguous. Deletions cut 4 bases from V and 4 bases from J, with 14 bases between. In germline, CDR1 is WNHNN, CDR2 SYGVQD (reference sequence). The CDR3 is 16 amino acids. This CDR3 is CASSGQVVPGANVLTF. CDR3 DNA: TGCGCCAGCAGTGGTCAGGTGGTTCCCGGGGCCAACGTCCTGACTTTC.

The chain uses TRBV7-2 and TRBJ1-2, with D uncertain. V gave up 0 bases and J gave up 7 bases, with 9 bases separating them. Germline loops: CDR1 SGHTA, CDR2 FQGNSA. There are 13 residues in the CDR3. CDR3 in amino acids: CASSLARAAGYTF. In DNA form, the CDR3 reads TGTGCCAGCAGCTTAGCGCGGGCAGCTGGCTACACCTTC.

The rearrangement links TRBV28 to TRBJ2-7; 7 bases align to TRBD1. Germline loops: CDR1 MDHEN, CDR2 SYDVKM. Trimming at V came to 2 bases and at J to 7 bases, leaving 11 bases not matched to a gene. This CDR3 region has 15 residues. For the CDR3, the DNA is TGTGCCAGCAGTTTAGGGACAGCCGTGCCTACTGAGCAGTACTTC. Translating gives CASSLGTAVPTEQYF.

The CDR3 spells CASSYGQVEQYF. DNA of the CDR3: TGTGCCAGCAGCTATGGACAGGTTGAGCAGTACTTC. The V gene is TRBV6-6, the J gene TRBJ2-7, with 7 nucleotides matching TRBD1. The CDR3 has 12 amino acids. CDR1 is MNHNY, CDR2 SVGAGI, per germline (reference sequence). Losses at the gene ends were 6 bases for V and 7 bases for J; bases not matched to a gene: 6.

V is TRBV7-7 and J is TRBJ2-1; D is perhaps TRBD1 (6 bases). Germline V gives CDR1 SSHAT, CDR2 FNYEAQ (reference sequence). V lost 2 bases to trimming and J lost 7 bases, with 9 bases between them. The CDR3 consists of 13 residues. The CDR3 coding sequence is TGTGCCAGCAGCTTAATAGGGGGTAATGAGCAGTTCTTC. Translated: CASSLIGGNEQFF.

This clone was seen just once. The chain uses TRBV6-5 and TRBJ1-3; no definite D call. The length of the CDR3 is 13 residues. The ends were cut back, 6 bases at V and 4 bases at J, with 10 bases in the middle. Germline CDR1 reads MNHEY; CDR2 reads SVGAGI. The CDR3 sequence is CASSQPGGNTIYF. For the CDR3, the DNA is TGTGCCAGCAGCCAGCCGGGAGGAAACACCATATATTTT.

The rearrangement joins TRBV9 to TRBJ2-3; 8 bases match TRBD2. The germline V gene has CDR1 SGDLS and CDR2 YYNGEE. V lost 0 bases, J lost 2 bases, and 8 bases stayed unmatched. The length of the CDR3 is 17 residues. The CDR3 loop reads CASSVEVAGGSTDTQYF. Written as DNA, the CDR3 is TGTGCCAGCAGCGTAGAAGTGGCGGGAGGTTCCACAGATACGCAGTATTTT.

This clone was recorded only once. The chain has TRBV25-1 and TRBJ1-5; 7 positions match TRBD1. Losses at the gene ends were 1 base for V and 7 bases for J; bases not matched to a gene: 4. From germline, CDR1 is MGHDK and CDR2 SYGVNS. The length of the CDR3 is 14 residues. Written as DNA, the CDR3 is TGTGCCAGCAGTGAATTGGGACAGCTCCAGCCCCAGCATTTT. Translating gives CASSELGQLQPQHF.

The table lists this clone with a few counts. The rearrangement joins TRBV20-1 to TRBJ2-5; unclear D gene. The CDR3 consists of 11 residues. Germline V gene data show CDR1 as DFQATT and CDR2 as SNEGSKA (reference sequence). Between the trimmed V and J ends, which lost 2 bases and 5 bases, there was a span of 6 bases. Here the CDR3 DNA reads TGCAGTGCTAGATTGGCCGAGACCCAGTACTTC. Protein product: CSARLAETQYF.

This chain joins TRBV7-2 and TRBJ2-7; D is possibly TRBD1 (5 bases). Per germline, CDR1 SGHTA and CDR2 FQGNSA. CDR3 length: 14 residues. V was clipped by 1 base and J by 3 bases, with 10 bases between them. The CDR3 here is CASSLGPGFYEQYF. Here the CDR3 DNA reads TGTGCCAGCAGCTTAGGACCAGGGTTCTACGAGCAGTACTTC.

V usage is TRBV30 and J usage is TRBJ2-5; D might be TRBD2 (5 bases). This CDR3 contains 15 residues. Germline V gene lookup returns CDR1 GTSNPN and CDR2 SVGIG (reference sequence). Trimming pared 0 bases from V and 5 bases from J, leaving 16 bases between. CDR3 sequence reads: CAWSVSHERRETQYF. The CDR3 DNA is TGTGCCTGGAGTGTATCTCACGAGAGGAGGGAGACCCAGTACTTC.

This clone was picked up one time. CDR3 residues: CASSPLSRAETPLHF. The CDR3, as DNA: TGTGCCAGCAGTCCCCTTTCCAGGGCGGAGACACCCCTCCACTTT. The chain is built from TRBV27 and TRBJ1-6; tentative D call: TRBD1 (5 bases). Deletions cut 5 bases from V and 11 bases from J, with 19 bases between. Germline CDR1 and CDR2: MNHEY and SMNVEV (reference sequence). The CDR3 has 15 residues.